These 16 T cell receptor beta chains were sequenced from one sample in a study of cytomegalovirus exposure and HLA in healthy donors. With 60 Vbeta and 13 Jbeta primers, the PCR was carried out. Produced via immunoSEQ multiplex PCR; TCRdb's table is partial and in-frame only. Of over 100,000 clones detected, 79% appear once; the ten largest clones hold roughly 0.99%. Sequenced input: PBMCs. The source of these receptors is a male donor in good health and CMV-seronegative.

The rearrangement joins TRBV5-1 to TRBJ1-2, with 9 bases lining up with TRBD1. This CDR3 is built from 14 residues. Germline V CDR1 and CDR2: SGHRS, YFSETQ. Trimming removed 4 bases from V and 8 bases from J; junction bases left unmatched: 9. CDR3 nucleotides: TGCGCCAGCAGCCTGCCGGGACAGGGTGGCGGCTACACCTTC. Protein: CASSLPGQGGGYTF.

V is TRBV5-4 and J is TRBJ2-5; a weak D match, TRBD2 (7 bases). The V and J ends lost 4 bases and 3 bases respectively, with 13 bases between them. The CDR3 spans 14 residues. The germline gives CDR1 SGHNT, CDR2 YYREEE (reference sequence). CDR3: CASSGGALEETQYF. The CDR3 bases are TGTGCCAGCAGCGGGGGGGCTTTGGAAGAGACCCAGTACTTC.

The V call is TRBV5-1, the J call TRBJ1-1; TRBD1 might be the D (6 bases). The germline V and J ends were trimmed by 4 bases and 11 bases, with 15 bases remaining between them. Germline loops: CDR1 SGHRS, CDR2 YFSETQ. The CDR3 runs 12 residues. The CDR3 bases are TGCGCCAGCAGCCCGGCGGGGGGCGACGCTTTCTTT. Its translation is CASSPAGGDAFF.

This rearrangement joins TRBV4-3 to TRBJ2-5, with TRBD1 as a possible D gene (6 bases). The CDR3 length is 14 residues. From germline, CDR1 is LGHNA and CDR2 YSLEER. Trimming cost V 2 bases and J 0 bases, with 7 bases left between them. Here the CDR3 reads CASSQTGNQETQYF. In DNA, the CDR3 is TGCGCCAGCAGCCAAACAGGGAACCAAGAGACCCAGTACTTC.

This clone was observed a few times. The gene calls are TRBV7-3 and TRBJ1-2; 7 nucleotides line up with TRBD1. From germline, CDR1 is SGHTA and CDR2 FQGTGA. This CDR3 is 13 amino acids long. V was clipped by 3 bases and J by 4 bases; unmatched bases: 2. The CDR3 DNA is TGTGCCAGCAGCTTGAACAGGGGCTATGGCTACACCTTC. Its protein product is CASSLNRGYGYTF.

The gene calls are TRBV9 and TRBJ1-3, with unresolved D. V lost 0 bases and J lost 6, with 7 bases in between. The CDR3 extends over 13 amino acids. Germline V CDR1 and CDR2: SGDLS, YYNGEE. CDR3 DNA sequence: TGTGCCAGCAGCGTAGCCACAAAAAACACCATATATTTT. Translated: CASSVATKNTIYF.

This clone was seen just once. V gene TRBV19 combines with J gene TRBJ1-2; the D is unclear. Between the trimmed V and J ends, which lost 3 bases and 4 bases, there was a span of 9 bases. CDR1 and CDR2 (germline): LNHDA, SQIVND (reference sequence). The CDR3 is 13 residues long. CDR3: CASSIRNSYGYTF. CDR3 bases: TGTGCCAGTAGTATTAGAAACAGCTATGGCTACACCTTC.

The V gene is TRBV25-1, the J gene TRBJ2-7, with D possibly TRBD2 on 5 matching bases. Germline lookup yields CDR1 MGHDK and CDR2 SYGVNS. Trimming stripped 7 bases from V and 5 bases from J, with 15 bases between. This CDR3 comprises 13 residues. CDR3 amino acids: CASTGYLGHEQYF. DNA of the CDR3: TGTGCCAGCACGGGATACCTTGGCCACGAGCAGTACTTC.

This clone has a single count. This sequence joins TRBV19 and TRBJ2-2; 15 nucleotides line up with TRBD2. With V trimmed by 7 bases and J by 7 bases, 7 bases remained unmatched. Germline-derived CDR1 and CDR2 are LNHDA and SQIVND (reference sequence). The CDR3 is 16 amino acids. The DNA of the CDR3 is TGTGCCAGTACCGCGGGACTAGCGGGGGGAGGCGGGGAGCTGTTTTTT. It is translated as CASTAGLAGGGGELFF.

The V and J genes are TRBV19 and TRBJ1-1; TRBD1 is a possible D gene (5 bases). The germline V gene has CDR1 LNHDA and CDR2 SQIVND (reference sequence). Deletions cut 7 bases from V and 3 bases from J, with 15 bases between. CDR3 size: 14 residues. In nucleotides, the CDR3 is TGTGCCAGTATGGGGGGTGGGCCTTACACTGAAGCTTTCTTT. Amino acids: CASMGGGPYTEAFF.

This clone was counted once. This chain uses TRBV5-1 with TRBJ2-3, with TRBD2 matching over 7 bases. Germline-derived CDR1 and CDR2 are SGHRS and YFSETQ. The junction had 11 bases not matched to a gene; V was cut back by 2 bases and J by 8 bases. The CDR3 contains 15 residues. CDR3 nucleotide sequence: TGCGCCAGCAGCTTCGCTGGGACGGGGGGTTCTACGCAGTATTTT. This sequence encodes CASSFAGTGGSTQYF.

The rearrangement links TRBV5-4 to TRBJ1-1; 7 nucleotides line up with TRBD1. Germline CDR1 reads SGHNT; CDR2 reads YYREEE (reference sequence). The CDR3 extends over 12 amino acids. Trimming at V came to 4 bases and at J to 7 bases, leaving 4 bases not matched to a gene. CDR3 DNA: TGTGCCAGCAGCGCCCGGGACAGTGAAGCTTTCTTT. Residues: CASSARDSEAFF. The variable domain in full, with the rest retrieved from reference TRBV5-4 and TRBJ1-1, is ETGVTQSPTHLIKTRGQQVTLRCSSQSGHNTVSWYQQALGQGPQFIFQYYREEENGRGNFPPRFSGLQFPNYSSELNVNALELDDSALYLCASSARDSEAFFGQGTRLTVV.

In DNA form, the CDR3 reads TGTGCCAGCTCAACTGCGGGGGGGTCCACACATGAGCAGTTCTTC. Amino acids: CASSTAGGSTHEQFF. The rearrangement links TRBV18 to TRBJ2-1; 9 positions match TRBD2. Looked up from germline, CDR1 is KGHSH and CDR2 is LQKENI. CDR3 length: 15 amino acids. J was trimmed by 8 bases and V by 5 bases; bases with no gene match: 10.

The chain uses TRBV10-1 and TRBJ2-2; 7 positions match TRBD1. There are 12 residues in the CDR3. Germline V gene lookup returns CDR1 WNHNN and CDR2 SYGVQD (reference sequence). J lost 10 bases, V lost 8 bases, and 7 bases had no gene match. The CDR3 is CASGRDRVELFF. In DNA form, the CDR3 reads TGCGCCAGCGGCCGAGACAGGGTGGAGCTGTTTTTT.

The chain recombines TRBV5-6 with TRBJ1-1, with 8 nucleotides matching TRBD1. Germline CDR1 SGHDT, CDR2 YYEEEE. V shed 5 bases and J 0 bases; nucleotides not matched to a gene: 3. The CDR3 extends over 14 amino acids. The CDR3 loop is CASSWDRLNTEAFF. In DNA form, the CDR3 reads TGTGCCAGCAGTTGGGACAGGTTGAACACTGAAGCTTTCTTT.

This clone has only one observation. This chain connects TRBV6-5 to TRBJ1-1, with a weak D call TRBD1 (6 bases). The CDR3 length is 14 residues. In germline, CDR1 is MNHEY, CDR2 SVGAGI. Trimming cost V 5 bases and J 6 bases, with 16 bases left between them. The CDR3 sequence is CASSPRQEWAEAFF. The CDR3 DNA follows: TGTGCCAGCAGTCCTAGACAGGAGTGGGCTGAAGCTTTCTTT.